Below, 3 T cell receptor beta chains from the same sample are listed, as sequenced in a study of T cells after yellow fever vaccination. TCRdb re-analysed the 5' RACE reads in MiXCR, keeping a single row per CDR3 protein. The sample has under 600,000 distinct CDR3 sequences, about 13% seen once. The sample consisted of PBMCs, taken on the day of the yellow fever booster vaccination. All receptors derive from a man aged 30-40 years who received the YFV17D yellow fever vaccine.

V gene TRBV20-1 combines with J gene TRBJ1-1; no firm D call. Germline assignment: CDR1 DFQATT and CDR2 SNEGSKA (reference sequence). V was shortened by 2 bases and J by 6 bases, with 16 bases between the two germline ends. The CDR3 contains 14 residues. The CDR3 region is CSARKTTGNAEAFF. For the CDR3, the DNA is TGCAGTGCTAGAAAAACGACCGGCAACGCTGAAGCTTTCTTT.

This clonotype was seen a few times. The rearrangement uses TRBV5-5 and TRBJ2-1; D unresolved. The CDR3 has 14 amino acids. Germline V CDR1 and CDR2: SGHKS, YYEKEE (reference sequence). V was pared by 4 bases and J by 3 bases, with 11 bases between. The CDR3: CASSHRALYNEQFF. CDR3 DNA: TGTGCCAGCAGCCACCGGGCCCTCTACAATGAGCAGTTCTTC.

The chain has TRBV6-2 or TRBV6-3 and TRBJ2-1, with 8 bases fitting TRBD2. This CDR3 has 16 amino acids. J gave up 0 bases and V 8 bases, and 9 bases lay outside the gene matches. Germline lookup yields CDR1 MNHEY and CDR2 SVGEGT. In nucleotides, the CDR3 is TGTGCCAGCGGCCGCCGGAGCGGGAGCTCCTACAATGAGCAGTTCTTC. This gives the protein CASGRRSGSSYNEQFF.